This T cell receptor (beta chain) was sequenced for a study of identical twins. Study results and caveats: Out-of-frame sharing of TCR alpha in monozygotic twins was underestimated by models. Within twin pairs, the out-of-frame alpha sequences they shared showed excess low generation probability.

Many counts were recorded for this clonotype. What it binds is not known. This CDR3 region has 14 residues. V lost 5 bases and J 5 bases, leaving 13 bases between the germline ends. Germline V lookup: CDR1 SGHNT, CDR2 YENEEA. Each CDR3 protein gets one entry after TCRdb re-called the 5' RACE reads with MiXCR. Of fewer than 450,000 distinct CDR3 sequences in the sample, approximately 9.1% were seen once. The chain combines TRBV11-3 with TRBJ2-1, with D possibly TRBD1 on 6 matching bases. Sequenced input: naive T cells sorted from blood. This TCR came from a woman aged 45-59 years in good health. CDR3 DNA sequence: TGTGCCAGCAGCATCGGACAGTCTCACAATGAGCAGTTCTTC. Its protein is CASSIGQSHNEQFF.